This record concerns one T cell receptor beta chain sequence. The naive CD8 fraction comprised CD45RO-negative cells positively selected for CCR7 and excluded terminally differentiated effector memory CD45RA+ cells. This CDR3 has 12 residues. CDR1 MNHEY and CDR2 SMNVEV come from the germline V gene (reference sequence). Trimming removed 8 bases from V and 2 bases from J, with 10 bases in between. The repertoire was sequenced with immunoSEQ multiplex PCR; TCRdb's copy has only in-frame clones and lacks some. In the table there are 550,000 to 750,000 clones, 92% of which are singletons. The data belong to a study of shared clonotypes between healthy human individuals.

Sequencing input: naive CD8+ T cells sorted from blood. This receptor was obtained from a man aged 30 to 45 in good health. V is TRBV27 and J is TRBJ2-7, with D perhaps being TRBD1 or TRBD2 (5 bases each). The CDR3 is CASEGPTYEQYF. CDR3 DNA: TGTGCCAGCGAGGGACCCACCTACGAGCAGTACTTC.